Shown below are 30 T cell receptor beta chains from a single sample sequenced in a study of blood T cell repertoires in COVID-19. Sequenced by immunoSEQ multiplex PCR; TCRdb stores in-frame clones only, minus some. The data show approximately 35,000 clones, around 80% seen once. The sequencing input was peripheral blood. These receptors were collected from a human donor in a cohort sampled during active COVID-19.

The rearrangement joins TRBV4-3 to TRBJ2-2, with 7 bases aligning to TRBD2. Germline CDR1 and CDR2: LGHNA and YSLEER. V shed 1 base and J 5 bases; nucleotides not matched to a gene: 7. The CDR3 covers 16 residues. CDR3 nucleotides: TGCGCCAGCAGCCAAGTTATGGGGGGGAGTACCGGGGAGCTGTTTTTT. Protein: CASSQVMGGSTGELFF.

The chain has TRBV28 and TRBJ1-3, with 9 bases fitting TRBD1. CDR3 size: 14 residues. The ends lost 3 bases at V and 7 bases at J; junction bases unmatched: 4. Germline CDR1 is MDHEN and CDR2 is SYDVKM. Here the CDR3 DNA reads TGTGCCAGCAGTTTGGGACAGGGTGGCAACACCATATATTTT. Translating it yields CASSLGQGGNTIYF.

The genes are TRBV4-2 and TRBJ2-2, with D possibly matching TRBD2 (7 bases). Germline V gene sequence: CDR1 LGHNA, CDR2 YNFKEQ. This CDR3 comprises 15 residues. V was shortened by 0 bases and J by 6 bases, with 11 bases between the two germline ends. DNA of the CDR3: TGTGCCAGCAGCCAAGAGGTGGGGGGGCCCGGGGAGCTGTTTTTT. This encodes CASSQEVGGPGELFF.

This clone has only one observation. The gene calls are TRBV3-1 (or the pseudogene TRBV3-2) and TRBJ1-6; 7 bases fit TRBD1. V trimming: 4 bases; J trimming: 12 bases; junction bases outside the gene matches: 3. CDR1 and CDR2 (germline): LGHDT, YNNKEL (reference sequence). The CDR3 runs 12 residues. The CDR3 region has the DNA TGTGCCAGCAGCCCCAGACAGGGACCCCTCCACTTT. Translated: CASSPRQGPLHF.

This chain joins TRBV5-1 and TRBJ2-7; weak D call: TRBD2 (6 bases). Trimming took off 2 bases at V and 1 base at J, with 13 bases between the two ends. The CDR3 extends over 15 amino acids. Germline V gene lookup returns CDR1 SGHRS and CDR2 YFSETQ. The CDR3 region is CASSLRRLGSYEQYF. The CDR3 coding sequence is TGCGCCAGCAGCTTACGGAGACTAGGGTCCTACGAGCAGTACTTC.

The chain has TRBV18 and TRBJ2-5; weak D call: TRBD1 (6 bases). Germline V gives CDR1 KGHSH, CDR2 LQKENI. With 2 bases removed from V and 3 bases from J, the gap between germline ends came to 13 bases. CDR3 size: 15 residues. The CDR3 DNA sequence: TGTGCCAGCTCACCATTAAAGGACAGCGAAGAGACCCAGTACTTC. Translation: CASSPLKDSEETQYF.

The chain combines TRBV5-8 with TRBJ2-4; D unclear. The CDR3 length is 14 residues. Germline-derived CDR1 and CDR2 are SGHTS and YDEGEE. V lost 0 bases, J lost 1 base, and 5 bases lay in between. The CDR3 spells CASSLVQAKNIQYF. DNA of the CDR3: TGTGCCAGCAGCTTGGTTCAGGCCAAAAACATTCAGTACTTC.

The chain carries TRBV27 and TRBJ1-1; the match to TRBD1 covers 8 bases. CDR3 length: 17 amino acids. CDR1 and CDR2 (germline): MNHEY, SMNVEV (reference sequence). V trimming: 0 bases; J trimming: 1 base; junction bases outside the gene matches: 7. DNA of the CDR3: TGTGCCAGCAGTTTATCGGGCAGGGGGCTGAGGAACACTGAAGCTTTCTTT. It translates to CASSLSGRGLRNTEAFF.

This clone has more than one count but fewer than ten. The genes are TRBV27 and TRBJ1-6; the match to TRBD1 covers 7 bases. The V gene end was trimmed by 2 bases and the J gene end by 6 bases; junction bases not matched to a gene: 1. This CDR3 has 14 residues. CDR1 is MNHEY, CDR2 SMNVEV, per germline (reference sequence). For the CDR3, the DNA is TGTGCCAGCAGTTTAGACAGGGCTAATTCACCCCTCCACTTT. Residues: CASSLDRANSPLHF.

The rearrangement joins TRBV10-3 to TRBJ1-2; 9 nucleotides match TRBD1. V dropped 2 bases and J dropped 8; count of bases not matched to a gene: 12. The CDR3 consists of 16 residues. CDR1 and CDR2 (germline): ENHRY, SYGVKD. For the CDR3, the DNA is TGTGCCATCAGTGAGCTGAGGCTACAGGGGGCAGAAGGCTACACCTTC. Translated, it gives CAISELRLQGAEGYTF.

The chain recombines TRBV11-2 with TRBJ2-2; 9 nucleotides agree with TRBD1. Germline CDR1 SGHAT, CDR2 FQNNGV. The junction had 9 bases not matched to a gene; V was cut back by 5 bases and J by 2 bases. The CDR3 spans 17 residues. Written as DNA, the CDR3 is TGTGCCAGCAGCCCGGGTCGGGGACAGGGTAACACCGGGGAGCTGTTTTTT. It translates to CASSPGRGQGNTGELFF.

This clone is a singleton in its sample. The chain joins TRBV5-4 to TRBJ1-2, with a weak D call TRBD1 (5 bases). V was trimmed by 3 bases and J by 0 bases, leaving 15 bases between them. The germline V gene has CDR1 SGHNT and CDR2 YYREEE (reference sequence). The CDR3 covers 16 residues. CDR3: CASSSLSREANYGYTF. In DNA, the CDR3 is TGTGCCAGCAGCTCCCTAAGCAGGGAGGCTAACTATGGCTACACCTTC. Looking up the rest from reference TRBV5-4 and TRBJ1-2 gives the full variable domain: ETGVTQSPTHLIKTRGQQVTLRCSSQSGHNTVSWYQQALGQGPQFIFQYYREEENGRGNFPPRFSGLQFPNYSSELNVNALELDDSALYLCASSSLSREANYGYTFGSGTRLTVV.

The chain carries TRBV2 and TRBJ2-5; possibly TRBD2 for D (5 bases). CDR3 size: 15 residues. Between the trimmed V and J ends, which lost 3 bases and 4 bases, there was a span of 15 bases. The germline V gene encodes CDR1 SNHLY and CDR2 FYNNEI. The CDR3 coding sequence is TGTGCCAGCAGTGACCCCGGGTCCCGGGGAGAGACCCAGTACTTC. Translated, it gives CASSDPGSRGETQYF.

The J gene is TRBJ1-1, the V gene TRBV7-9; D not certain. The CDR3 runs 12 residues. V was cut by 1 base and J by 8 bases, with 8 bases left in between. CDR1 is SEHNR, CDR2 FQNEAQ, per germline (reference sequence). As DNA, the CDR3 is TGTGCCAGCAGCTTAGTAGGGAGAGAAGCTTTCTTT. The encoded protein is CASSLVGREAFF. Based on the CDR3 plus reference TRBV7-9 and TRBJ1-1, the full variable domain is DTGVSQNPRHKITKRGQNVTFRCDPISEHNRLYWYRQTLGQGPEFLTYFQNEAQLEKSRLLSDRFSAERPKGSFSTLEIQRTEQGDSAMYLCASSLVGREAFFGQGTRLTVV.

This clone occurred a few times. V is TRBV10-3 and J is TRBJ2-7; 9 nucleotides align to TRBD1. Germline-derived CDR1 and CDR2 are ENHRY and SYGVKD. This CDR3 is built from 12 residues. With 10 bases clipped from V and 4 bases from J, the junction kept 5 bases outside the gene matches. The DNA of the CDR3 is TGTGCCACCTCGGGACAGGGTTACGAGCAGTACTTC. It is translated as CATSGQGYEQYF.

The CDR3 nucleotides are TGTGCCAGCCGACCGGGACAGGGAACCGAAAAACTGTTTTTT. Its translation is CASRPGQGTEKLFF. The chain recombines TRBV10-3 with TRBJ1-4; 9 nucleotides match TRBD1. The CDR3 has 14 residues. Looked up from germline, CDR1 is ENHRY and CDR2 is SYGVKD. The V segment lost 10 bases and the J segment 8 bases; nucleotides outside the gene matches: 11.

The V and J genes are TRBV5-1 and TRBJ2-1; TRBD1 matches at 8 bases. Germline lookup yields CDR1 SGHRS and CDR2 YFSETQ. This CDR3 is 14 amino acids long. Germline trimming cut 4 bases from V and 9 bases from J; bases unmatched to any gene: 9. The CDR3 region is CASSLGQALGEQFF. CDR3 sequence (DNA): TGCGCCAGCAGCCTGGGACAGGCATTGGGTGAGCAGTTCTTC.

This clone is judged large. The chain carries TRBV4-1 and TRBJ1-1; possibly TRBD1 for D (6 bases). Trimming took off 0 bases at V and 0 bases at J, with 11 bases between the two ends. The CDR3 sequence is 16 residues long. Germline V lookup: CDR1 MGHRA, CDR2 YSYEKL. The CDR3 nucleotides are TGCGCCAGCAGCCAAGATCTTCCAGGGGTGAACACTGAAGCTTTCTTT. This sequence encodes CASSQDLPGVNTEAFF.

This clone was seen a single time. This chain uses TRBV18 with TRBJ2-7, with D possibly being TRBD1 (6 bases). V lost 2 bases and J 1 base, leaving 6 bases between the germline ends. The CDR3 consists of 13 residues. Germline V lookup: CDR1 KGHSH, CDR2 LQKENI. CDR3 DNA: TGTGCCAGCTCACCAACAGGGTCCTACGAGCAGTACTTC. This encodes CASSPTGSYEQYF.

The rearrangement joins TRBV19 to TRBJ1-5, with D possibly being TRBD1 (5 bases). The CDR3 extends over 15 amino acids. V was clipped by 3 bases and J by 8 bases, with 17 bases between them. Germline assignment: CDR1 LNHDA and CDR2 SQIVND (reference sequence). For the CDR3, the DNA is TGTGCCAGTAGTATGGCCACAGGCATAGGGGAGCCCCAGCATTTT. Translating it yields CASSMATGIGEPQHF.

The rearrangement uses TRBV19 and TRBJ2-1, with a weak D call TRBD2 (7 bases). V was cut by 0 bases and J by 2 bases, with 11 bases left in between. CDR1 LNHDA and CDR2 SQIVND come from the germline V gene (reference sequence). This CDR3 has 16 amino acids. The CDR3 sequence is CASSIEGGAPYNEQFF. CDR3 in DNA: TGTGCCAGTAGTATAGAGGGGGGGGCTCCCTACAATGAGCAGTTCTTC.

This chain connects TRBV18 to TRBJ2-1; 9 nucleotides align to TRBD1. CDR3 length: 18 residues. Germline lookup yields CDR1 KGHSH and CDR2 LQKENI. V gave up 2 bases and J gave up 6 bases; unmatched junction bases: 14. The CDR3 sequence is CASSPTGQGWGSSNEQFF. CDR3 coding DNA: TGTGCCAGCTCACCAACGGGACAGGGTTGGGGTTCGTCCAATGAGCAGTTCTTC.

CDR3 DNA sequence: TGTGCCAGCAGCTCCCCCCTCGTGGGGACAGACTATGGCTACACCTTC. It codes for CASSSPLVGTDYGYTF. The chain joins TRBV2 to TRBJ1-2, with 7 bases aligning to TRBD1. CDR3 length: 16 residues. J was trimmed by 3 bases and V by 6 bases; bases with no gene match: 13. Germline lookup yields CDR1 SNHLY and CDR2 FYNNEI.

The chain links TRBV5-1 to TRBJ2-7; 7 nucleotides line up with TRBD1. V shed 0 bases, J shed 6 bases, and the junction held 3 bases outside the gene matches. The CDR3 is 13 residues long. CDR1 SGHRS and CDR2 YFSETQ come from the germline V gene. CDR3 amino acids: CASSLGQGGEQYF. The DNA of the CDR3 is TGCGCCAGCAGCTTGGGACAGGGCGGCGAGCAGTACTTC.

This clone was detected ten times or more. The chain couples TRBV9 to TRBJ1-2; D may be TRBD1 (5 bases). The germline V and J ends were trimmed by 2 bases and 1 base, with 12 bases remaining between them. The CDR3 is made up of 15 amino acids. Looked up from germline, CDR1 is SGDLS and CDR2 is YYNGEE. The CDR3 protein is CASSVRQSINYGYTF. The CDR3 DNA reads TGTGCCAGCAGCGTTAGACAGAGCATTAACTATGGCTACACCTTC.

This clone was detected only a few times. The CDR3 DNA is TGCGCCAGCAGCCGGGGAGACAGGGGCACTGAAGCTTTCTTT. Its translation is CASSRGDRGTEAFF. The gene calls are TRBV5-1 and TRBJ1-1; 8 bases line up with TRBD1. Germline loops: CDR1 SGHRS, CDR2 YFSETQ. The CDR3 sequence is 14 residues long. Trimming cost V 4 bases and J 4 bases; bases outside gene matches: 6.

This clone was counted only a few times. The chain uses TRBV2 and TRBJ1-1; 10 bases map to TRBD1. Germline values: CDR1 SNHLY, CDR2 FYNNEI. The CDR3 consists of 17 residues. The J segment lost 0 bases and the V segment lost 6 bases, leaving 10 bases of the junction unmatched. CDR3 DNA: TGTGCCAGCAGAGGCCTGGGACAGGGGAAATTGAACACTGAAGCTTTCTTT. It translates to CASRGLGQGKLNTEAFF.

The chain uses TRBV6-5 and TRBJ1-6; perhaps TRBD1 as D (6 bases). The germline V and J ends were trimmed by 6 bases and 5 bases, with 11 bases remaining between them. The CDR3 spans 14 residues. In germline, CDR1 is MNHEY, CDR2 SVGAGI. The CDR3 nucleotides are TGTGCCAGCAGGAGGGACAACGATAATTCACCCCTCCACTTT. This encodes CASRRDNDNSPLHF.

In regard to this clone: At one end, the junction sequence differs from germline, possibly due to a read error. The rearrangement joins TRBV7-7 to TRBJ2-5; D call uncertain. CDR1 is SSHAT, CDR2 FNYEAQ, per germline (reference sequence). The CDR3 loop spans 13 amino acids. CDR3 region: CASTSGPEETQYF. CDR3 sequence (DNA): TGTGCTAGCACCTCCGGCCCGGAGGAGACCCAGTACTTC.

The gene calls are TRBV5-4 and TRBJ2-7; TRBD1 matches at 9 bases. V lost 4 bases and J lost 2; bases outside the gene matches: 4. The germline gives CDR1 SGHNT, CDR2 YYREEE (reference sequence). CDR3 length equals 14 residues. The chain's CDR3 is CASSRDRVAYEQYF. The CDR3 DNA reads as TGTGCCAGCAGCCGGGACAGGGTTGCCTACGAGCAGTACTTC.